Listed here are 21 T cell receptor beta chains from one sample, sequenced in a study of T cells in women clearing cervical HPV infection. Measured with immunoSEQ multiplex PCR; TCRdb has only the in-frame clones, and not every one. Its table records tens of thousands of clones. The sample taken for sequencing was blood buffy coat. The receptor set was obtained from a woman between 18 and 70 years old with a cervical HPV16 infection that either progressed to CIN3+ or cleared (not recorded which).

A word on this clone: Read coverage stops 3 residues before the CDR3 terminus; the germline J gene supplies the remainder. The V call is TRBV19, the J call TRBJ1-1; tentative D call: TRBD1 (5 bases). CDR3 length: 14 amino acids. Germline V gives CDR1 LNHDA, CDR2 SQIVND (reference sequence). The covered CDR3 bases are TGTGCCAGTAGTATAGATGGAGGGGCAGGTGGG. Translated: CASSIDGGAGG. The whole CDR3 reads CASSIDGGAGGAFF.

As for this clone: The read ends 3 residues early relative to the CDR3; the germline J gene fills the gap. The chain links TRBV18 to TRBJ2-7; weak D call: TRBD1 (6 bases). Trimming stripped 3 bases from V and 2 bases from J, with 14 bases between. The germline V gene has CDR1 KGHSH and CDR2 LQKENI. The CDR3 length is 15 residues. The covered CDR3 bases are TGTGCCAGCTCACCCCGGGACACCTCTCCCTACGAG. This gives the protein CASSPRDTSPYE. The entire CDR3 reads CASSPRDTSPYEQYF.

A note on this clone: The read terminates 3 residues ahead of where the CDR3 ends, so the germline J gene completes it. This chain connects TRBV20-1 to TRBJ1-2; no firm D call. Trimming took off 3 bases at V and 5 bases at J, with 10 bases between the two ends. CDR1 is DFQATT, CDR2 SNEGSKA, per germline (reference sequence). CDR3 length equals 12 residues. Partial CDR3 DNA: TGCAGTGCTAGGTTAGAGGGTTATGGC. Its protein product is CSARLEGYG. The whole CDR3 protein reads CSARLEGYGYTF.

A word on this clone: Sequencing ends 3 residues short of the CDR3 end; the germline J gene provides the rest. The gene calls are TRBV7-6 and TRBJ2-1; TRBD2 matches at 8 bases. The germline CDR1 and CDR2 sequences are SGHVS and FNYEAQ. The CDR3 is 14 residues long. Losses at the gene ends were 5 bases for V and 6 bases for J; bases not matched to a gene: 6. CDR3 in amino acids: CASSRQRGSNEQFF. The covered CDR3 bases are TGTGCCAGCAGCCGACAGCGGGGGAGCAATGAG. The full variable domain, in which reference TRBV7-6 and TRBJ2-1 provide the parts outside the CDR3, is GAGVSQSPRYKVTKRGQDVALRCDPISGHVSLYWYRQALGQGPEFLTYFNYEAQQDKSGLPNDRFSAERPEGSISTLTIQRTEQRDSAMYRCASSRQRGSNEQFFGPGTRLTVL.

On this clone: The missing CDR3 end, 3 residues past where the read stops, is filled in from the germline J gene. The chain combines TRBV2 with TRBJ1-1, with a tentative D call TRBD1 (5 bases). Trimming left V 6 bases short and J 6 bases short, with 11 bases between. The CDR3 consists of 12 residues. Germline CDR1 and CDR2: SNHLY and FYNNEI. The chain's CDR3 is CASRGDFPEAFF. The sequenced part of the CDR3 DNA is TGTGCCAGCAGGGGGGACTTTCCTGAA.

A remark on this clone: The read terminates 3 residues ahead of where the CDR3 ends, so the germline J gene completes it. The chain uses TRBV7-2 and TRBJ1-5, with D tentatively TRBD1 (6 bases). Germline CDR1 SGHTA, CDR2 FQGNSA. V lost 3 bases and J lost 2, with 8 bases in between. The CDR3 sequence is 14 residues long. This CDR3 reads CASSFRQGNQPQHF. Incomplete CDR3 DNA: TGTGCCAGCAGCTTCCGACAGGGCAATCAGCCC.

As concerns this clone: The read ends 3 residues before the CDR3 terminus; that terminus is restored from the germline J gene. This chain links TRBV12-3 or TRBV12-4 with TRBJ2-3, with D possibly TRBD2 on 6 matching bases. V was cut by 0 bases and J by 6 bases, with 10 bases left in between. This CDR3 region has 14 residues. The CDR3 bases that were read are TGTGCCAGCAGTTTAGCTCTGCGGGGCGATACG. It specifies CASSLALRGDT. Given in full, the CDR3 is CASSLALRGDTQYF.

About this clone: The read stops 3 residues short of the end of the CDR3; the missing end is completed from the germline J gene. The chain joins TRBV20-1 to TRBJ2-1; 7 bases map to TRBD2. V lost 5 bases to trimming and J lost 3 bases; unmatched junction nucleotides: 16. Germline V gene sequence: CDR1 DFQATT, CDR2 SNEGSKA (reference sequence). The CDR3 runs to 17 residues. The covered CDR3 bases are TGCAGTGCTCTGGGACTCGGAGGAGGGAGGGTCTACAATGAG. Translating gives CSALGLGGGRVYNE. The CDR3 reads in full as CSALGLGGGRVYNEQFF.

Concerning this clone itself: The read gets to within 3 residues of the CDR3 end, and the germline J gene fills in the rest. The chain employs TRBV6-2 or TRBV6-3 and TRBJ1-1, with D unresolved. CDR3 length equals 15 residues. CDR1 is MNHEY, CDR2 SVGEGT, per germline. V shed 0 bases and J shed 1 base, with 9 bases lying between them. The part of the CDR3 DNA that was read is TGTGCCAGCAGTTACTCAAGGGCCTGGAACACTGAA. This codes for CASSYSRAWNTE. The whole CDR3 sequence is CASSYSRAWNTEAFF.

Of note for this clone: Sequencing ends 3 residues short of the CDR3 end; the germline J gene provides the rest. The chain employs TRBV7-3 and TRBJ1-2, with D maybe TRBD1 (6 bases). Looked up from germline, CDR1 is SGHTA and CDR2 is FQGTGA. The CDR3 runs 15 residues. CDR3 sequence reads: CASSLSRDKGEGYTF. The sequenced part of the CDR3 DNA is TGTGCCAGCAGCTTAAGTCGGGACAAGGGTGAAGGC.

The CDR3 loop reads CASRRGSNEKLFF. The sequenced part of the CDR3 DNA is TGTGCCAGCCGCAGGGGATCGAATGAAAAA. V is TRBV2 and J is TRBJ1-4; D is possibly TRBD1 (6 bases). Read coverage stops 3 residues before the CDR3 terminus; the germline J gene supplies the remainder. Germline assignment: CDR1 SNHLY and CDR2 FYNNEI. This CDR3 region has 13 residues. Trimming pared 8 bases from V and 5 bases from J, leaving 12 bases between.

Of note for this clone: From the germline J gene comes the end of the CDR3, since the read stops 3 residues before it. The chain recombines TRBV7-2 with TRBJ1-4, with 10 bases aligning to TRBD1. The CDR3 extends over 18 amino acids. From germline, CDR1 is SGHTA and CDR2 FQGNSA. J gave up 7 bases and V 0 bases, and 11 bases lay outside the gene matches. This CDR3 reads CASSLASGTGALGEKLFF. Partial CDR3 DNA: TGTGCCAGCAGCTTAGCGTCGGGGACAGGGGCGTTGGGTGAAAAA. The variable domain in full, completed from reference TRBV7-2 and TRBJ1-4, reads GAGVSQSPSNKVTEKGKDVELRCDPISGHTALYWYRQSLGQGLEFLIYFQGNSAPDKSGLPSDRFSAERTGGSVSTLTIQRTQQEDSAVYLCASSLASGTGALGEKLFFGSGTQLSVL.

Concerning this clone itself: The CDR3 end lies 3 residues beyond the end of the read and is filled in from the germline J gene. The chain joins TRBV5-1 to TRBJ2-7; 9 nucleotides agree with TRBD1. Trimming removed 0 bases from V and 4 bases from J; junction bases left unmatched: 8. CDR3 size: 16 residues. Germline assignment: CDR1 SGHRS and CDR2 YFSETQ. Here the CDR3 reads CASSLAVGTGRYEQYF. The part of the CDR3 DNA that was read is TGCGCCAGCAGCTTGGCCGTTGGGACAGGGAGGTACGAG.

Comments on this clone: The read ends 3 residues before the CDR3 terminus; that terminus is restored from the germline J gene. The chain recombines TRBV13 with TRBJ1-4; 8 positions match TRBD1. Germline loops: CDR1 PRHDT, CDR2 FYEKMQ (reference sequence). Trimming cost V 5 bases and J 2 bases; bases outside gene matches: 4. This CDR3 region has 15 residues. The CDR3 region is CASSARQGTNEKLFF. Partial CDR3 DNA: TGTGCCAGCAGCGCTAGACAGGGGACTAATGAAAAA. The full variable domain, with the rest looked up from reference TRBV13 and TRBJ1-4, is AAGVIQSPRHLIKEKRETATLKCYPIPRHDTVYWYQQGPGQDPQFLISFYEKMQSDKGSIPDRFSAQQFSDYHSELNMSSLELGDSALYFCASSARQGTNEKLFFGSGTQLSVL.

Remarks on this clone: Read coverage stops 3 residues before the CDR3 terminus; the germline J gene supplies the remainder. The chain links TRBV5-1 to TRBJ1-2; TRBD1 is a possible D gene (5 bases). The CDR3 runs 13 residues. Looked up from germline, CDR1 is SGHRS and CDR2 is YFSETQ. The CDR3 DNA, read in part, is TGCGCCAGCAGCTTGTCGACAGTCCACGGC. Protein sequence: CASSLSTVHG. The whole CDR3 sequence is CASSLSTVHGYTF.

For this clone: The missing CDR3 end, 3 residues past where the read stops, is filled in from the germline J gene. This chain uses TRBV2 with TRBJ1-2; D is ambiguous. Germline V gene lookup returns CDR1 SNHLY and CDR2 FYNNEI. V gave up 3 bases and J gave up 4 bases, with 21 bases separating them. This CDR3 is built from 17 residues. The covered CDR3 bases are TGTGCCAGCAGTGATTTGGGCAGCCAAGCCGTTTTCTATGGC. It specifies CASSDLGSQAVFYG. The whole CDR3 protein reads CASSDLGSQAVFYGYTF.

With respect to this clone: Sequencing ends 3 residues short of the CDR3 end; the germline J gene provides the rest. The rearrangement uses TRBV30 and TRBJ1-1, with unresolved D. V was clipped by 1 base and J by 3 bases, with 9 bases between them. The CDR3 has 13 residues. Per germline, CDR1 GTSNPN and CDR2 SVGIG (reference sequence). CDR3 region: CAWSESSDTEAFF. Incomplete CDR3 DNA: TGTGCCTGGAGTGAATCTTCGGACACTGAA. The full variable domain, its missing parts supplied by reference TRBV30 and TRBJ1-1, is SQTIHQWPATLVQPVGSPLSLECTVEGTSNPNLYWYRQAAGRGLQLLFYSVGIGQISSEVPQNLSASRPQDRQFILSSKKLLLSDSGFYLCAWSESSDTEAFFGQGTRLTVV.

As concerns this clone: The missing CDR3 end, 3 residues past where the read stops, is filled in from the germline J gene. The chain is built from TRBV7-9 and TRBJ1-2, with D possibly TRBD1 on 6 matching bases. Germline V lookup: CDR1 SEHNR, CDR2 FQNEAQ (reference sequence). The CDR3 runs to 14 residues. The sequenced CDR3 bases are TGTGCCAGCAGCTTGGGGGCCCCCTCCTACGAC. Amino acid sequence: CASSLGAPSYD. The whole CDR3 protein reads CASSLGAPSYDYTF.

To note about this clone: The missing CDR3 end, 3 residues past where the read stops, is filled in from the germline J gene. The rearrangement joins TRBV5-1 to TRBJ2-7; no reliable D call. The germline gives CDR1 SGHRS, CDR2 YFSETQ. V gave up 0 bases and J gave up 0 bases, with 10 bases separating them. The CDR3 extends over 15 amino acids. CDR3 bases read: TGCGCCAGCAGCTTGGAACCAGCGACCTCCTACGAG. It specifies CASSLEPATSYE. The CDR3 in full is CASSLEPATSYEQYF.

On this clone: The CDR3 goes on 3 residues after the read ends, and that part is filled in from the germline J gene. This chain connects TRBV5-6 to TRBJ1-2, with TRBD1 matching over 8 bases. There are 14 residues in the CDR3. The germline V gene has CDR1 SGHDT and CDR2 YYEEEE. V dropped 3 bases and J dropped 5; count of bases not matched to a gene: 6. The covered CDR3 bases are TGTGCCAGCAGCTACCCCTGGACAGGGTATGGC. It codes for CASSYPWTGYG. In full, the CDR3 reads CASSYPWTGYGYTF.

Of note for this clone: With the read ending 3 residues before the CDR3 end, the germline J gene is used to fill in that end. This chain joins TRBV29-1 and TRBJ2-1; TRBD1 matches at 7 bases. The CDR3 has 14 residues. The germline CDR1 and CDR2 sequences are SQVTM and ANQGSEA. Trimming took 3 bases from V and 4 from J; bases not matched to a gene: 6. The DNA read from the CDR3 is TGCAGCGTTGATTCCCGGGACAGTTACAATGAG. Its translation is CSVDSRDSYNE. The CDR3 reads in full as CSVDSRDSYNEQFF.